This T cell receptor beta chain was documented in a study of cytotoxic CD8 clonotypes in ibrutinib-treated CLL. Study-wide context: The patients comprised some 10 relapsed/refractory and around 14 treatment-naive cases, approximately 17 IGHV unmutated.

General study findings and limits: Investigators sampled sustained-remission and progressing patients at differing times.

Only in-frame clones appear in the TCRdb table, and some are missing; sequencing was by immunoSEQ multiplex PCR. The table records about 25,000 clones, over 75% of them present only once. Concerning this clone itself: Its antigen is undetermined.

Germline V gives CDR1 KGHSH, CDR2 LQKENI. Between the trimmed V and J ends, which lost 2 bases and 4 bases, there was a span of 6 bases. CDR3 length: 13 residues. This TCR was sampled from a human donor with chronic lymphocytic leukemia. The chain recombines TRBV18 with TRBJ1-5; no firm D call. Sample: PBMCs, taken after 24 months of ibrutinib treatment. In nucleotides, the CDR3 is TGTGCCAGCTCACCAACAGCAAATCAGCCCCAGCATTTT. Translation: CASSPTANQPQHF.